Sequencing of this TCR beta chain was carried out in a study of blood T cell repertoires in COVID-19. Turning to the study itself: Some COVID-19 samples were acute and others convalescent; all came from the United States, Italy and Spain.

Original methodology: By means of reference gene primer amplification, nucleated cell counts were estimated. Measured with immunoSEQ multiplex PCR; TCRdb has only the in-frame clones, and not every one. V, J and clone size are taken as reported in that table, and D and trimming were inferred from the DNA itself. Of approximately 310,000 clones in the sample, around 87% were seen once. This sequence was found in a woman in her 50s who had recovered from COVID-19. Sequenced input: peripheral blood.

The DNA for the CDR3 is TGTGCCAGCCATATGAGGCCCTATGGCTACACCTTC. It translates to CASHMRPYGYTF. J is TRBJ1-2 and V is TRBV6-5; D remains ambiguous. Germline CDR1 reads MNHEY; CDR2 reads SVGAGI. This CDR3 is 12 amino acids long. Trimming took 8 bases from V and 4 from J, leaving 11 bases between them.